Shown below are 3 T cell receptor beta chains from a single sample sequenced in a study of T cell responses to AZD1222 COVID-19 vaccine. Only in-frame clones appear in the TCRdb table, and some are missing; sequencing was by immunoSEQ multiplex PCR. Among under 150,000 clones, about 82% were seen once, and the ten largest hold roughly 8.7%. Sequences were derived from peripheral blood, sampled 28 days after the second dose of the MenACWY control vaccine. The source is an adult who received the MenACWY meningococcal vaccine as a control.

The chain couples TRBV5-1 to TRBJ2-4; 7 nucleotides line up with TRBD2. In germline, CDR1 is SGHRS, CDR2 YFSETQ. This CDR3 region has 19 residues. Trimming cost V 4 bases and J 2 bases; bases outside gene matches: 18. In DNA, the CDR3 is TGCGCCAGCAGCCCGGGAGGTATCACGACGGGTCTAACCAAAAACATTCAGTACTTC. Amino acid sequence: CASSPGGITTGLTKNIQYF.

The chain combines TRBV3-1 (or the pseudogene TRBV3-2) with TRBJ2-7; 7 bases align to TRBD1. Germline trimming cut 1 base from V and 3 bases from J; bases unmatched to any gene: 3. The CDR3 has 14 amino acids. Germline values: CDR1 LGHDT, CDR2 YNNKEL (reference sequence). The CDR3 coding sequence is TGTGCCAGCAGCCAAGGGGGGACAGACTACGAGCAGTACGTC. This codes for CASSQGGTDYEQYV.

The V gene is TRBV9, the J gene TRBJ1-1; the D is unclear. V gave up 0 bases and J gave up 7 bases, with 7 bases separating them. Germline loops: CDR1 SGDLS, CDR2 YYNGEE. This CDR3 has 12 residues. The CDR3 spells CASSVDYGEAFF. CDR3 coding DNA: TGTGCCAGCAGCGTAGACTACGGTGAAGCTTTCTTT.